One and the same sample provided the 21 T cell receptor beta chains below, sequenced in a study of blood T cell repertoires in COVID-19 (TCRdb year 2020). Library preparation employed the immunoSEQ multiplex PCR assay. Sourced from immuneACCESS, this table was stored by TCRdb with only in-frame sequences that have V and J called. A share of the clones is absent; for the studies checked, an unresolved V gene accounts for under half, and the remainder has no known explanation. The sample has fewer than 65,000 clones on record, 75% to 80% of them singletons. About 25% of the sample is in the top ten clones. Sequencing input: peripheral blood. The receptors derive from a human donor in a cohort sampled during active COVID-19.

CDR3 sequence reads: CATSRDGHYGGETQYF. CDR3 nucleotide sequence: TGTGCCACCAGCAGAGACGGACACTATGGGGGCGAGACCCAGTACTTC. The chain joins TRBV15 to TRBJ2-5, with a weak D call TRBD1 (6 bases). This CDR3 is built from 16 residues. The germline gives CDR1 LNHNV, CDR2 YYDKDF (reference sequence). Deletions cut 0 bases from V and 5 bases from J, with 16 bases between.

This clone was picked up one time. The chain combines TRBV9 with TRBJ2-1; possibly TRBD2 for D (6 bases). The V gene lost 4 bases and the J gene lost 3 bases, with 8 bases spanning the gap. Germline lookup yields CDR1 SGDLS and CDR2 YYNGEE. CDR3 size: 13 residues. CDR3 sequence (DNA): TGTGCCAGCAGCTCGGGGGTCTACAATGAGCAGTTCTTC. It is translated as CASSSGVYNEQFF.

The chain is built from TRBV3-1 (or the pseudogene TRBV3-2) and TRBJ2-1; 9 bases line up with TRBD1. Losses at the gene ends were 1 base for V and 6 bases for J; bases not matched to a gene: 7. The CDR3 has 16 residues. Germline V lookup: CDR1 LGHDT, CDR2 YNNKEL (reference sequence). The CDR3 loop reads CASSQVGADRGNEQFF. The CDR3 DNA follows: TGTGCCAGCAGCCAAGTAGGCGCGGACAGGGGCAATGAGCAGTTCTTC.

The chain carries TRBV19 and TRBJ1-1; D is perhaps TRBD1 (6 bases). This CDR3 is 14 amino acids long. Trimming removed 9 bases at V and 1 base at J, with 15 bases between. Looked up from germline, CDR1 is LNHDA and CDR2 is SQIVND (reference sequence). CDR3: CASHTGPTNTEAFF. In nucleotides, the CDR3 is TGTGCCAGCCATACAGGGCCGACGAACACTGAAGCTTTCTTT.

This clone was detected only a few times. The chain joins TRBV29-1 to TRBJ2-3; D might be TRBD1 (6 bases). CDR3 length: 13 amino acids. V lost 5 bases, J lost 2 bases, and 11 bases lay in between. The germline V gene encodes CDR1 SQVTM and CDR2 ANQGSEA. For the CDR3, the DNA is TGCAGCGTTTCCAGGGGATTCACAGATACGCAGTATTTT. It translates to CSVSRGFTDTQYF.

This clone was counted a single time. The V call is TRBV5-1, the J call TRBJ2-2; possible D gene TRBD2, 6 bases. This CDR3 comprises 13 residues. Trimming removed 4 bases at V and 4 bases at J, with 8 bases between. Germline values: CDR1 SGHRS, CDR2 YFSETQ. The chain's CDR3 is CASSTGVTGELFF. As DNA, the CDR3 is TGCGCCAGCAGCACGGGAGTCACCGGGGAGCTGTTTTTT.

This chain links TRBV4-2 with TRBJ1-4, with 9 bases identical to TRBD1. The J segment lost 8 bases and the V segment lost 2 bases, leaving 6 bases of the junction unmatched. CDR3 length: 15 residues. The V gene's germline CDR1 is LGHNA and CDR2 YNFKEQ. The CDR3 loop reads CASSQRGQGDEKLFF. Here the CDR3 DNA reads TGTGCCAGCAGCCAAAGGGGACAGGGCGACGAAAAACTGTTTTTT.

V is TRBV6-5 and J is TRBJ1-2, with D unresolved. V was pared by 6 bases and J by 0 bases, with 14 bases between. Germline V gene lookup returns CDR1 MNHEY and CDR2 SVGAGI. This CDR3 is built from 15 residues. CDR3 DNA sequence: TGTGCCAGCAGCCACTCGCCGTTTACTAACTATGGCTACACCTTC. Protein product: CASSHSPFTNYGYTF.

This clone has a handful of counts. The rearrangement uses TRBV7-8 and TRBJ1-1; tentative D call: TRBD1 (5 bases). The ends were cut back, 5 bases at V and 0 bases at J, with 10 bases in the middle. CDR1 SGHVS and CDR2 FQNEAQ come from the germline V gene. The CDR3 has 14 residues. CDR3 in amino acids: CASSRTPMNTEAFF. Written as DNA, the CDR3 is TGTGCCAGCAGCCGGACACCGATGAACACTGAAGCTTTCTTT.

V usage is TRBV6-1 and J usage is TRBJ2-5, with 7 bases matching TRBD2. Germline V gene lookup returns CDR1 MNHNS and CDR2 SASEGT. The CDR3 covers 15 residues. Trimming at V came to 1 base and at J to 6 bases, leaving 8 bases not matched to a gene. This CDR3 reads CASSEEGLGRKTQYF. Here the CDR3 DNA reads TGTGCCAGCAGTGAAGAAGGACTAGGTAGAAAGACCCAGTACTTC.

In regard to this clone: The junction does not match germline at one end; this may be a read error. The V and J genes are TRBV9 and TRBJ2-1, with D possibly TRBD2 on 7 matching bases. Germline V lookup: CDR1 SGDLS, CDR2 YYNGEE. The CDR3 is 17 residues long. CDR3 loop: CARSVVGGGPEDNEQFF. As DNA, the CDR3 is TGTGCCCGCAGCGTCGTTGGGGGGGGGCCCGAAGACAATGAGCAGTTCTTC.

The chain links TRBV3-1 (or the pseudogene TRBV3-2) to TRBJ1-2; 12 nucleotides agree with TRBD1. V was pared by 4 bases and J by 8 bases, with 5 bases of the junction left unmatched. This CDR3 comprises 14 residues. CDR1 is LGHDT, CDR2 YNNKEL, per germline (reference sequence). The CDR3 loop is CASSPGDRGRGYTF. CDR3 nucleotides: TGTGCCAGCAGCCCCGGGGACAGGGGGCGCGGCTACACCTTC.

A note on this clone: With a far larger clone one base away, a read error is the likely cause. The rearrangement joins TRBV3-1 (or the pseudogene TRBV3-2) to TRBJ2-7; TRBD1 might be the D (6 bases). The CDR3 covers 13 residues. Per germline, CDR1 LGHDT and CDR2 YNNKEL (reference sequence). V was cut by 1 base and J by 2 bases, with 6 bases left in between. The CDR3 here is CASSQGQAYEQYF. The DNA for the CDR3 is TGTGCCAGCAGCCAAGGACAGGCCTACGAGCAGTACTTC.

In its sample, this clone was seen once. This chain uses TRBV19 with TRBJ2-1; 8 nucleotides align to TRBD1. Germline CDR1 is LNHDA and CDR2 is SQIVND (reference sequence). The CDR3 has 18 amino acids. V lost 5 bases, J lost 8 bases, and 20 bases stayed unmatched. The CDR3 is CASSAWSDGTGLDDEQFF. The DNA for the CDR3 is TGTGCCAGTAGTGCCTGGTCGGACGGGACAGGTCTAGACGATGAGCAGTTCTTC.

This clone was counted only a few times. CDR3 residues: CASKRMVYSNQPQHF. CDR3 coding DNA: TGTGCCAGTAAGCGAATGGTGTATAGCAATCAGCCCCAGCATTTT. V is TRBV19 and J is TRBJ1-5; no firm D call. CDR3 length: 15 residues. The germline gives CDR1 LNHDA, CDR2 SQIVND (reference sequence). With 7 bases removed from V and 0 bases from J, the gap between germline ends came to 13 bases.

The chain links TRBV3-1 (or the pseudogene TRBV3-2) to TRBJ1-2; 10 bases agree with TRBD1. The ends lost 4 bases at V and 5 bases at J; junction bases unmatched: 7. Germline assignment: CDR1 LGHDT and CDR2 YNNKEL (reference sequence). This CDR3 contains 15 residues. CDR3 loop: CASSPGTGDLYGYTF. The DNA for the CDR3 is TGTGCCAGCAGCCCCGGGACAGGGGACCTTTATGGCTACACCTTC.

The chain recombines TRBV30 with TRBJ2-1; D possibly corresponds to TRBD1 (5 bases). V gave up 0 bases and J gave up 5 bases, with 8 bases separating them. Germline assignment: CDR1 GTSNPN and CDR2 SVGIG (reference sequence). The CDR3 contains 13 residues. The CDR3 DNA reads TGTGCCTGGAGTGTAAGGGGAAACAATGAGCAGTTCTTC. It translates to CAWSVRGNNEQFF.

J is TRBJ1-5 and V is TRBV6-5; 7 positions agree with TRBD1. The CDR3 sequence is 13 residues long. Germline values: CDR1 MNHEY, CDR2 SVGAGI. V lost 6 bases and J lost 4; bases outside the gene matches: 3. The CDR3 loop is CASSRGTNQPQHF. Written as DNA, the CDR3 is TGTGCCAGCAGCAGGGGGACAAATCAGCCCCAGCATTTT.

The gene calls are TRBV27 and TRBJ2-7; TRBD1 agrees at 11 bases. The CDR3 spans 14 residues. V lost 3 bases to trimming and J lost 7 bases; unmatched junction nucleotides: 5. CDR1 is MNHEY and CDR2 is SMNVEV in the germline V gene (reference sequence). CDR3 nucleotides: TGTGCCAGCAGTTTCGGACAGGGGGCGTGGGAGCAGTACTTC. Translated: CASSFGQGAWEQYF.

The V gene is TRBV28, the J gene TRBJ1-5; unclear D gene. Per germline, CDR1 MDHEN and CDR2 SYDVKM. Trimming pared 3 bases from V and 6 bases from J, leaving 3 bases between. This CDR3 comprises 11 residues. The CDR3 here is CASSFGQPQHF. In DNA form, the CDR3 reads TGTGCCAGCAGTTTCGGTCAGCCCCAGCATTTT.

The chain employs TRBV4-2 and TRBJ2-1, with 15 bases identical to TRBD2. The germline V gene encodes CDR1 LGHNA and CDR2 YNFKEQ. This CDR3 region has 19 residues. With V trimmed by 6 bases and J by 0 bases, 9 bases remained unmatched. The CDR3 region has the DNA TGTGCCAGCAGATACCGGGGACTAGCGGGGGGCATCTCCTACAATGAGCAGTTCTTC. Encoded protein: CASRYRGLAGGISYNEQFF.